These 21 T cell receptor beta chains came from one sample sequenced in a study of blood T cell repertoires in COVID-19. The assay was immunoSEQ multiplex PCR, and TCRdb's table has in-frame clones only and misses some. The sample comprises under 100,000 clones, about nine tenths of which are singletons, and about 5% rests with the top ten. The sequenced sample consisted of peripheral blood. The receptors originated from a man aged 45 to 65 with acute or convalescent COVID-19.

The rearrangement links TRBV7-9 to TRBJ2-2; 9 nucleotides match TRBD2. Looked up from germline, CDR1 is SEHNR and CDR2 is FQNEAQ (reference sequence). Losses at the gene ends were 6 bases for V and 6 bases for J; bases not matched to a gene: 5. CDR3 length equals 14 residues. The CDR3 region has the DNA TGTGCCAGCAGAGAGCGGGGGGCGGCCGGGGAGCTGTTTTTT. Translating it yields CASRERGAAGELFF.

V usage is TRBV20-1 and J usage is TRBJ1-1; TRBD1 matches 8 bases. The V gene's germline CDR1 is DFQATT and CDR2 SNEGSKA (reference sequence). CDR3 length equals 13 residues. V shed 3 bases and J 4 bases; nucleotides not matched to a gene: 4. The DNA of the CDR3 is TGCAGTGCTAGTACAGGGGGTGGCACTGAAGCTTTCTTT. Translating it yields CSASTGGGTEAFF.

This clone was seen a handful of times. The chain recombines TRBV7-2 with TRBJ1-1; 7 positions match TRBD1. Germline-derived CDR1 and CDR2 are SGHTA and FQGNSA. The ends lost 1 base at V and 0 bases at J; junction bases unmatched: 5. The CDR3 contains 16 residues. The CDR3 loop reads CASSLGPGTVNTEAFF. The CDR3 nucleotides are TGTGCCAGCAGCTTAGGACCCGGGACAGTGAACACTGAAGCTTTCTTT.

V usage is TRBV6-2 or TRBV6-3 and J usage is TRBJ2-6; D is perhaps TRBD2 (5 bases). In germline, CDR1 is MNHEY, CDR2 SVGEGT. The length of the CDR3 is 21 residues. Trimming took off 2 bases at V and 0 bases at J, with 23 bases between the two ends. The CDR3 loop is CASSYLFEGSTPYSGANVLTF. The DNA of the CDR3 is TGTGCCAGCAGTTACCTCTTTGAGGGTTCAACTCCTTACTCTGGGGCCAACGTCCTGACTTTC.

The chain is built from TRBV10-1 and TRBJ2-4; 11 bases line up with TRBD1. CDR1 is WNHNN and CDR2 is SYGVQD in the germline V gene (reference sequence). The CDR3 is made up of 20 amino acids. The V gene end was trimmed by 2 bases and the J gene end by 1 base; junction bases not matched to a gene: 13. The CDR3 coding sequence is TGCGCCAGCAGTGAGCCCTTCCGGGACAGGGGGACATCGGCCAAAAACATTCAGTACTTC. Its translation: CASSEPFRDRGTSAKNIQYF.

The rearrangement joins TRBV19 to TRBJ1-1; perhaps TRBD1 as D (6 bases). The CDR3 runs to 13 residues. Trimming pared 8 bases from V and 5 bases from J, leaving 15 bases between. Germline V CDR1 and CDR2: LNHDA, SQIVND (reference sequence). The CDR3, as DNA: TGTGCCAGTGGGAGATACAGGGCAACTGAAGCTTTCTTT. The encoded protein is CASGRYRATEAFF.

This clone was picked up one time. This CDR3 is also generated by other DNA sequences in the sample. The gene calls are TRBV6-5 and TRBJ1-2; D gene uncertain. Germline CDR1 and CDR2: MNHEY and SVGAGI. Trimming removed 2 bases from V and 2 bases from J, with 6 bases in between. This CDR3 is built from 13 residues. For the CDR3, the DNA is TGTGCCAGCAGTTACGAGGGAAACTATGGCTACACCTTC. It translates to CASSYEGNYGYTF.

The chain combines TRBV14 with TRBJ1-1, with TRBD1 matching 9 bases. Germline CDR1 reads SGHDN; CDR2 reads FVKESK. With V trimmed by 5 bases and J by 5 bases, 6 bases remained unmatched. CDR3 length: 14 residues. CDR3 nucleotide sequence: TGTGCCAGCAGCACGACAGGGGGTGTAACTGAAGCTTTCTTT. Amino acids: CASSTTGGVTEAFF.

V usage is TRBV3-1 (or the pseudogene TRBV3-2) and J usage is TRBJ2-5, with D hard to call. Germline CDR1 LGHDT, CDR2 YNNKEL (reference sequence). Trimming left V 0 bases short and J 4 bases short, with 15 bases between. The length of the CDR3 is 16 residues. The chain's CDR3 is CASSQDPMGRRETQYF. The CDR3 DNA is TGTGCCAGCAGCCAAGATCCTATGGGTAGGAGAGAGACCCAGTACTTC.

The rearrangement joins TRBV6-5 to TRBJ1-5; 8 bases align to TRBD1. The V gene end was trimmed by 1 base and the J gene end by 9 bases; junction bases not matched to a gene: 5. This CDR3 comprises 14 residues. Germline V gene sequence: CDR1 MNHEY, CDR2 SVGAGI. The CDR3 here is CASSYFAGTGPQHF. CDR3 DNA sequence: TGTGCCAGCAGTTACTTCGCCGGGACAGGGCCCCAGCATTTT.

This rearrangement joins TRBV5-1 to TRBJ1-2; 8 nucleotides line up with TRBD1. Germline CDR1 SGHRS, CDR2 YFSETQ. CDR3 length: 13 residues. With 4 bases clipped from V and 9 bases from J, the junction kept 8 bases outside the gene matches. The CDR3 loop reads CASSPQQGESYTF. The CDR3, as DNA: TGCGCCAGCAGCCCGCAACAGGGGGAGAGCTACACCTTC.

For the CDR3, the DNA is TGTGCCACCAGTGATCCCTTTCGGCGAGGCACCGGGGAGCTGTTTTTT. It translates to CATSDPFRRGTGELFF. The genes are TRBV24-1 and TRBJ2-2; D is undetermined. Germline V gene sequence: CDR1 KGHDR, CDR2 SFDVKD. The CDR3 covers 16 residues. Deletions cut 3 bases from V and 4 bases from J, with 14 bases between.

Here the CDR3 reads CASSIRTGGEYEQYF. Here the CDR3 DNA reads TGTGCCAGCAGCATACGGACAGGGGGCGAGTACGAGCAGTACTTC. The chain combines TRBV21-1 with TRBJ2-7; the table names TRBD1, a call not compared with the DNA. TRBV21-1 is assigned pseudogene status. The CDR3 is 15 residues long.

The rearrangement links TRBV7-2 to TRBJ2-2, with 8 nucleotides matching TRBD2. The CDR3 loop spans 15 amino acids. Germline values: CDR1 SGHTA, CDR2 FQGNSA. Trimming took 3 bases from V and 1 from J; bases not matched to a gene: 1. As DNA, the CDR3 is TGTGCCAGCAGCTTGGGACTAGTGAACACCGGGGAGCTGTTTTTT. Amino acid sequence: CASSLGLVNTGELFF.

The chain combines TRBV11-2 with TRBJ2-3; a weak D match, TRBD1 (6 bases). This CDR3 contains 14 residues. Germline CDR1 is SGHAT and CDR2 is FQNNGV. Deletions cut 1 base from V and 6 bases from J, with 11 bases between. CDR3 sequence: CASSLVRQVDTQYF. CDR3 sequence (DNA): TGTGCCAGCAGCTTAGTCCGACAGGTCGATACGCAGTATTTT.

This sequence joins TRBV30 and TRBJ2-5, with 8 bases identical to TRBD2. This CDR3 has 15 residues. CDR1 and CDR2 from the germline V gene are GTSNPN and SVGIG (reference sequence). V dropped 2 bases and J dropped 5; count of bases not matched to a gene: 10. CDR3 DNA: TGTGCCTGGAGTCGCGTAGCGGGATGGCCGGAGACCCAGTACTTC. Translated, it gives CAWSRVAGWPETQYF. The whole variable domain, filled in from reference TRBV30 and TRBJ2-5, reads SQTIHQWPATLVQPVGSPLSLECTVEGTSNPNLYWYRQAAGRGLQLLFYSVGIGQISSEVPQNLSASRPQDRQFILSSKKLLLSDSGFYLCAWSRVAGWPETQYFGPGTRLLVL.

The rearrangement joins TRBV2 to TRBJ2-7; D is perhaps TRBD1 (5 bases). Germline V gene lookup returns CDR1 SNHLY and CDR2 FYNNEI. The CDR3 runs to 15 residues. V was shortened by 1 base and J by 1 base, with 11 bases between the two germline ends. The CDR3 region is CASSEGTRSSYEQYF. The CDR3 DNA is TGTGCCAGCAGTGAAGGGACACGAAGTTCCTACGAGCAGTACTTC.

The genes are TRBV24-1 and TRBJ1-2, with D possibly being TRBD1 (6 bases). The CDR3 contains 17 residues. Deletions cut 4 bases from V and 8 bases from J, with 25 bases between. Germline-derived CDR1 and CDR2 are KGHDR and SFDVKD. The CDR3 loop reads CATSDLGHHVPMGGYTF. The CDR3 bases are TGTGCCACCAGTGACTTGGGACACCACGTACCCATGGGCGGCTACACCTTC.

V is TRBV5-1 and J is TRBJ1-2, with TRBD1 matching over 7 bases. Germline V gene lookup returns CDR1 SGHRS and CDR2 YFSETQ. The CDR3 length is 14 residues. The V gene end was trimmed by 4 bases and the J gene end by 0 bases; junction bases not matched to a gene: 3. For the CDR3, the DNA is TGCGCCAGCAGCGAAGACAGGGCTAACTATGGCTACACCTTC. Translating it yields CASSEDRANYGYTF.

The chain couples TRBV14 to TRBJ2-5; tentative D call: TRBD1 (5 bases). The ends were cut back, 4 bases at V and 6 bases at J, with 15 bases in the middle. Germline CDR1 and CDR2: SGHDN and FVKESK. CDR3 length: 14 residues. The CDR3 DNA reads TGTGCCAGCAGCCCTCAGGGTTCACCGAAGACCCAGTACTTC. As protein: CASSPQGSPKTQYF.

The rearrangement uses TRBV14 and TRBJ2-2; TRBD2 matches 11 bases. Germline-derived CDR1 and CDR2 are SGHDN and FVKESK. The CDR3 is 15 amino acids. V gave up 4 bases and J gave up 5 bases; unmatched junction bases: 3. The CDR3 is CASSPLAGGTGELFF. CDR3 nucleotide sequence: TGTGCCAGCAGCCCGTTAGCGGGAGGGACCGGGGAGCTGTTTTTT.